This T cell receptor (beta chain) stems from a study of cytomegalovirus exposure and HLA in healthy donors. Whole-study findings and limits: The authors reported that TCR beta sequences could predict HLA-A and HLA-B alleles. These predictions were accurate for most subjects in the first cohort. While the bulk of TCR sequences proved rare, some public TCRs turned up in many donors. In a later analysis, fewer than 20,000 TCR beta sequences were associated with HLA alleles at 0.05 false discovery rate.

CDR1 and CDR2 (germline): MGHDK, SYGVNS. Trimming cost V 5 bases and J 8 bases; bases outside gene matches: 0. The CDR3 length is 11 residues. Remarks on this clone: Its matching antigen is unknown.

PCR used 60 Vbeta primers and 13 Jbeta primers. As processed by the authors: In a later analysis, some 10 million of about 80 million unique beta chains occurred in at least two donors. Profiled with immunoSEQ multiplex PCR; TCRdb holds only in-frame clones, not every one. V and J calls and clone size are those listed in that table; D and trimming were worked out from the DNA. In the table there are 150,000 to 200,000 clones, around 78% of which are singletons. Sequencing used PBMCs. The chain combines TRBV25-1 with TRBJ2-1; TRBD1 matches 7 bases. The origin of this receptor is a woman in her 30s in good health and CMV-seropositive. CDR3 sequence (DNA): TGTGCCAGCAGTACAGGGGATGAGCAGTTCTTC. Translation gives CASSTGDEQFF.